This T cell receptor beta chain was documented in a study of Ad26.COV2.S vaccination and SARS-CoV-2 variants (dated by TCRdb to about 2021). As for the study more broadly: Donors in the vaccine arm were drawn from COV1001, a phase I-IIa trial of Ad26.COV2.S in healthy adults that was multicentre, randomized, double-blind and placebo-controlled. Ad26.COV2.S was given intramuscularly at 5x10^10 or 1x10^11 viral particles, as a single shot or as two shots 56 days apart. TCRbeta repertoire sequencing served as the tool for gauging how specific and how broad the SARS-CoV-2-reactive T cell receptors were following Ad26.COV2.S vaccination. The TCR-sequenced set comprised around 30 samples: some 20 Ad26.COV2.S vaccine recipients, 5 placebo recipients and 8 SARS-CoV-2 convalescent individuals. Participants in the trial were split at random into five groups of five each, receiving low-dose or high-dose Ad26.COV2.S once or twice, or else placebo on both occasions. Blinding of investigators to trial group allocation was maintained during experiments and outcome assessment. Results the study describes overall, beyond this receptor: Substantial breadth of spike-specific CD8+ and CD4+ T cell responses was reported after vaccination. Comparing responses between vaccine doses or regimens was not something the study was powered to do. Comparable non-spike TCR breadth was observed between vaccine and placebo recipients, consistent with only spike being contained in the vaccine. Spike-specific TCR breadth was higher in Ad26.COV2.S recipients than in placebo recipients (P = 0.0014). The authors noted that the TCR breadth and depth analyses may have underestimated total T cell responses.

TCRbeta CDR3 regions were sequenced with the immunoSEQ Assay. After extraction, genomic DNA underwent amplification by bias-controlled multiplex PCR, followed by high-throughput sequencing. Per the original workflow: Collapsing and filtering of sequences were performed to quantify the absolute abundance of each unique TCRbeta CDR3 region. T cell fraction was estimated by normalizing TCRbeta template counts to usable DNA, with usable DNA measured through amplification of reference genes found in all nucleated cells. Repertoire TCRs were annotated as SARS-CoV-2-specific by exact matching of V gene, CDR3 amino acid sequence and J gene to a known reactive TCR set. The reference SARS-CoV-2 TCR set was derived from MIRA and filtered for enrichment in COVID-19-positive ImmuneCODE repertoires, a step that removed public or cross-reactive TCRs. Using the MIRA antigens, annotated TCRs were further analysed by specific ORF or by position within an ORF. Breadth was defined as annotated unique rearrangements over total unique productive rearrangements; depth was the summed frequency of those rearrangements. Group comparisons of TCR breadth used two-sided Wilcoxon rank-sum tests. In its TCRdb copy, this immuneACCESS table keeps in-frame sequences only and misses some clones. Where compared with another copy, unresolved V genes explain less than half of these, and the others have no known cause. The V and J calls and clone size are taken from that table; D and trimming were inferred from the DNA. The sample table lists about 440,000 clones, about 92% of them with a count of one. The biggest ten clones account for less than 4.5% of the sample.

The intended sense of this specimen's treatment or condition label: roughly 18 received Ad26.COV2.S at low or high dose, single or two shots; about 5 received placebo; per-sample allocation not given. For vaccine and placebo recipients, the sequenced repertoires came from samples collected on day 63 after the first injection. Between 29 July and 7 August 2020, Cohort 1b enrolled about two dozen adults aged 18-55 years at one site in Boston, USA. Ad26.COV2.S was a replication-incompetent adenovirus type 26 vector expressing a prefusion-stabilized SARS-CoV-2 spike protein from the original Wuhan strain. The germline V gene gives CDR1 as MNHEY and CDR2 as SVGAGI. Trimming costs V 6 bases and J 3 bases, and their ends lie 18 bases apart. The CDR3 has 15 amino acids, counting the end cysteine and phenylalanine. Of the read, only the CDR3 DNA is kept; its 45 bases are in frame from base 1. Remarks on this clone: No cognate antigen has been identified for it. No much larger clone exists at a distance of one base, and base qualities are not known.

The sequence links TRBV6-5 to TRBJ2-7, with the D segment identity uncertain. The TCR originated in a person aged 18-65 years who received the Ad26.COV2.S COVID-19 vaccine or a placebo. Material: peripheral blood, obtained in a trial of Ad26.COV2.S vaccine versus placebo. This receptor carries the CDR3 CASSAAVFGGYEQYF. In nucleotide form, the sequence is TGTGCCAGCAGCGCGGCCGTTTTTGGCGGCTACGAGCAGTACTTC.